This T cell receptor (beta chain) originates from a study of blood T cell repertoires in COVID-19. Across the study: Specimens from acute and convalescent COVID-19 originated in the United States, Italy and Spain. PBMCs, B-cell-depleted T cells, or T cells were the source of the cDNA or gDNA that made up the material.

Looked up from germline, CDR1 is SGHTA and CDR2 is FQGTGA. The V end lost 2 bases, the J end lost 2 bases, and 12 bases lay between the germline ends. CDR3 size: 16 residues. Original methodology: Nucleated cell counts were estimated from reference gene primer amplification. Sequencing was performed with immunoSEQ multiplex PCR; in TCRdb, only in-frame clones are kept and a portion is missing. V and J calls and clone size come straight from that table; D and trimming were deduced from the DNA. The table lists about 670,000 clones, 90% of them singletons. The V and J genes are TRBV7-3 and TRBJ2-2; weak D call: TRBD1 (6 bases). This clonotype was sampled from a woman aged 18-29 years with acute or convalescent COVID-19. The sequenced sample consisted of peripheral blood. The CDR3 loop is CASSLPGDINTGELFF. DNA for the CDR3: TGTGCCAGCAGCTTACCAGGGGACATCAACACCGGGGAGCTGTTTTTT.